The clone carrying this T cell receptor beta chain was observed a handful of times. What it recognizes is unknown. The length of the CDR3 is 15 residues. V lost 6 bases, J lost 4 bases, and 18 bases lay in between. Germline values: CDR1 MNHEY, CDR2 SMNVEV (reference sequence). PCR was performed a second time for 7 to 11 cycles using a sample-barcoded 5' primer and a J-beta primer mix. A template-switch adaptor with 12 random nucleotides tagged each cDNA molecule. Each CDR3 protein gets one entry after TCRdb re-called the 5' RACE reads with MiXCR. The table lists more than 900,000 distinct CDR3 sequences, roughly 24% of them singletons. Donors each provided about 9.5 milliliters of peripheral blood. The data belong to a study of blood T cells in healthy people across ages. Study-wide results and limits: Versus aged donors, long-lived donors had higher diversity and more naive CD4+ cells.

The sample was also reused in another study, on T cells of mothers and their children. That source notes: Each mother yielded more than 10 million TCR beta CDR3 reads. Each child yielded a few million reads.

V is TRBV27 and J is TRBJ1-2; D is undetermined. The TCR sequence derives from a girl aged 2 to 10 in good health. The sequencing sample was made of blood. In DNA, the CDR3 is TGTGCCAGCAGCGCGTTATCCCGGGTCCGCTATGGCTACACCTTC. This gives the protein CASSALSRVRYGYTF.